Listed here are 27 T cell receptor beta chains from one sample, sequenced in a study of blood T cell repertoires in COVID-19 (dated by TCRdb to about 2020). Library preparation was by the immunoSEQ multiplex PCR assay. Entries here come from immuneACCESS through TCRdb and include only in-frame sequences with V and J called. Some clones fail to appear in such tables; in the studies checked, an unresolved V gene covers under half of the shortfall, and the cause of the remainder is unknown. This sample lists over 200,000 clones; 82% were detected once. The ten largest clonotypes hold 12% of the sample. Sequencing used peripheral blood. Receptor source: a woman aged 40 to 55 with acute or convalescent COVID-19.

The chain joins TRBV24-1 to TRBJ2-5; 13 bases agree with TRBD2. Germline V gives CDR1 KGHDR, CDR2 SFDVKD. V trimming: 3 bases; J trimming: 0 bases; junction bases outside the gene matches: 6. The CDR3 has 18 amino acids. The CDR3 spells CATSDPGTSGAYQETQYF. The CDR3 nucleotides read TGTGCCACCAGTGATCCCGGGACTAGCGGGGCTTACCAAGAGACCCAGTACTTC.

The V gene is TRBV21-1, the J gene TRBJ2-2; TRBD1 reflects the table's D call only, with no check against the DNA. TRBV21-1 is a pseudogene segment. This CDR3 has 22 residues. The CDR3 DNA follows: TGTGCCAGCAGCAAAACCCTCAAAGGGTACCGGGACAGGGGGCAGGGCCCCGGGGAGCTGTTTTTT. Protein: CASSKTLKGYRDRGQGPGELFF.

This chain joins TRBV9 and TRBJ1-4, with a possible D match to TRBD1 (5 bases). In germline, CDR1 is SGDLS, CDR2 YYNGEE. There are 15 residues in the CDR3. V was trimmed by 4 bases and J by 3 bases, leaving 13 bases between them. CDR3 nucleotide sequence: TGTGCCAGCAGCACCCGGGACTTGGCTAATGAAAAACTGTTTTTT. This encodes CASSTRDLANEKLFF.

The chain carries TRBV2 and TRBJ2-1, with TRBD2 identical over 10 bases. The CDR3 is 14 amino acids. Germline V gene lookup returns CDR1 SNHLY and CDR2 FYNNEI. V shed 8 bases and J 10 bases; nucleotides not matched to a gene: 11. This chain's CDR3 is CASSASGSFREQFF. CDR3 DNA: TGTGCCAGCTCAGCTAGCGGGAGTTTCAGGGAGCAGTTCTTC.

The rearrangement uses TRBV27 and TRBJ2-1; 7 nucleotides align to TRBD2. V was pared by 7 bases and J by 4 bases, with 13 bases of the junction left unmatched. The germline CDR1 and CDR2 sequences are MNHEY and SMNVEV (reference sequence). The CDR3 extends over 16 amino acids. The CDR3 is CASTTTGTMAYNEQFF. The CDR3 DNA follows: TGTGCCAGCACCACGACCGGGACTATGGCTTACAATGAGCAGTTCTTC.

This clone is a singleton in its sample. CDR3 bases: TGTGCCAGCAGATTTTTGGGCCCGGGAGAGCTGTTTTTT. Translation: CASRFLGPGELFF. V and J are TRBV27 and TRBJ2-2; tentative D call: TRBD2 (5 bases). V gave up 6 bases and J gave up 11 bases, with 16 bases separating them. This CDR3 has 13 amino acids. Looked up from germline, CDR1 is MNHEY and CDR2 is SMNVEV (reference sequence).

The chain couples TRBV5-8 to TRBJ2-1, with D perhaps matching TRBD2 (7 bases). V lost 1 base to trimming and J lost 10 bases, with 18 bases between them. The CDR3 has 15 amino acids. Germline V gives CDR1 SGHTS, CDR2 YDEGEE. The CDR3 DNA reads as TGTGCCAGCAGCTTGTGGGGGGCACGGCGGGGGGAGCAGTTCTTC. It specifies CASSLWGARRGEQFF.

J is TRBJ2-7 and V is TRBV10-1; D call uncertain. CDR3 length: 15 residues. Germline V gives CDR1 WNHNN, CDR2 SYGVQD (reference sequence). The V gene lost 0 bases and the J gene lost 0 bases, with 9 bases spanning the gap. As DNA, the CDR3 is TGCGCCAGCAGTGAGTCGTTTCCAGACTCCTACGAGCAGTACTTC. It encodes CASSESFPDSYEQYF.

This clone was seen more than once but under ten times. This chain joins TRBV27 and TRBJ1-3; D is uncertain. The CDR3 spans 15 residues. Germline V lookup: CDR1 MNHEY, CDR2 SMNVEV (reference sequence). Trimming took off 8 bases at V and 8 bases at J, with 22 bases between the two ends. As DNA, the CDR3 is TGTGCCAGCGGTTCAACAGCTTTCGCCGGGGACACCATATATTTT. It codes for CASGSTAFAGDTIYF.

The rearrangement joins TRBV24-1 to TRBJ2-5, with 10 bases lining up with TRBD2. Germline CDR1 reads KGHDR; CDR2 reads SFDVKD. V shed 3 bases, J shed 2 bases, and the junction held 23 bases outside the gene matches. The CDR3 has 22 residues. The CDR3 sequence is CATSDRPYSPSGSPPPQETQYF. The CDR3 DNA reads as TGTGCCACCAGTGATCGGCCCTACTCCCCTAGCGGGAGCCCCCCCCCTCAAGAGACCCAGTACTTC.

V and J are TRBV27 and TRBJ2-2; 7 bases align to TRBD1. CDR3 size: 14 residues. V shed 7 bases and J 4 bases; nucleotides not matched to a gene: 6. CDR1 is MNHEY, CDR2 SMNVEV, per germline (reference sequence). The CDR3 protein is CASTKRQGTGELFF. CDR3 coding DNA: TGTGCCAGCACGAAACGACAGGGCACCGGGGAGCTGTTTTTT.

V usage is TRBV24-1 and J usage is TRBJ2-1, with 7 bases matching TRBD2. The CDR3 is 16 amino acids. Germline CDR1 reads KGHDR; CDR2 reads SFDVKD. V lost 7 bases, J lost 5 bases, and 13 bases stayed unmatched. As DNA, the CDR3 is TGTGCCACCAGCAATCAAGGCGGGGGAGGAAACAATGAGCAGTTCTTC. This gives the protein CATSNQGGGGNNEQFF.

This clone turned up a few times. This chain connects TRBV27 to TRBJ2-7; possible D gene TRBD2, 5 bases. The CDR3 is 13 amino acids. Germline assignment: CDR1 MNHEY and CDR2 SMNVEV (reference sequence). Trimming took 4 bases from V and 2 from J, leaving 9 bases between them. The CDR3 sequence: CASSSGGPYEQYF. In DNA, the CDR3 is TGTGCCAGCAGTTCCGGAGGTCCCTACGAGCAGTACTTC.

This clone showed up just once. CDR3 region: CASGLRSYEQYF. DNA for the CDR3: TGTGCTAGTGGTTTGCGTTCCTACGAGCAGTACTTC. The chain has TRBV12-5 and TRBJ2-7; D uncertain. With 2 bases removed from V and 1 base from J, the gap between germline ends came to 3 bases. Germline CDR1 reads LGHNT; CDR2 reads FRNRAP. This CDR3 contains 12 residues.

The chain links TRBV19 to TRBJ1-2; D is perhaps TRBD1 (5 bases). The CDR3 has 15 residues. Germline V gene lookup returns CDR1 LNHDA and CDR2 SQIVND (reference sequence). The V and J ends lost 7 bases and 5 bases respectively, with 20 bases between them. CDR3 protein: CASMGILDRGYGYTF. For the CDR3, the DNA is TGTGCCAGTATGGGAATACTCGATAGGGGATATGGCTACACCTTC.

The rearrangement joins TRBV4-3 to TRBJ2-7; TRBD2 might be the D (5 bases). V lost 3 bases, J lost 0 bases, and 12 bases lay in between. CDR1 and CDR2 from the germline V gene are LGHNA and YSLEER. CDR3 size: 15 residues. In DNA form, the CDR3 reads TGCGCCAGCAGCCACCTAAGGGAGAGCTCCTACGAGCAGTACTTC. As protein: CASSHLRESSYEQYF.

This rearrangement joins TRBV10-2 to TRBJ2-7; 7 positions match TRBD2. The CDR3 sequence is 12 residues long. From germline, CDR1 is WSHSY and CDR2 SAAADI. J gave up 2 bases and V 8 bases, and 3 bases lay outside the gene matches. The CDR3 DNA reads as TGCGCCAGCGGGGCGGGGGCCTACGAGCAGTACTTC. Translation gives CASGAGAYEQYF.

The J gene is TRBJ2-1, the V gene TRBV2, with a weak D call TRBD1 (6 bases). The CDR3 has 15 amino acids. Germline CDR1 is SNHLY and CDR2 is FYNNEI. With 6 bases removed from V and 0 bases from J, the gap between germline ends came to 12 bases. CDR3 loop: CASSGQPSSYNEQFF. The CDR3 nucleotides read TGTGCCAGCAGCGGACAGCCGAGCTCCTACAATGAGCAGTTCTTC.

The chain is built from TRBV3-1 (or the pseudogene TRBV3-2) and TRBJ2-1, with D possibly TRBD1 on 5 matching bases. Germline V CDR1 and CDR2: LGHDT, YNNKEL (reference sequence). V gave up 4 bases and J gave up 7 bases, with 14 bases separating them. The CDR3 covers 14 residues. The CDR3 sequence: CASSPLSRANEQFF. The CDR3 nucleotides are TGTGCCAGCAGCCCCCTTTCCAGGGCGAATGAGCAGTTCTTC.

A single count supports this clone. This chain connects TRBV15 to TRBJ2-7; D is possibly TRBD1 (6 bases). The V gene lost 0 bases and the J gene lost 5 bases, with 14 bases spanning the gap. Germline CDR1 LNHNV, CDR2 YYDKDF (reference sequence). The length of the CDR3 is 15 residues. CDR3 nucleotide sequence: TGTGCCACCAGCAGAGATCGGGGACAAAGCGACGAGCAGTACTTC. Its protein product is CATSRDRGQSDEQYF.

The rearrangement joins TRBV6-5 to TRBJ2-1; 9 nucleotides align to TRBD1. The CDR3 has 16 residues. The germline gives CDR1 MNHEY, CDR2 SVGAGI. The V segment lost 0 bases and the J segment 6 bases; nucleotides outside the gene matches: 6. For the CDR3, the DNA is TGTGCCAGCAGTTACTCGGTAACAGGGGGCGGCAATGAGCAGTTCTTC. Its protein product is CASSYSVTGGGNEQFF.

The chain combines TRBV6-2 or TRBV6-3 with TRBJ1-1, with unresolved D. Germline V gene lookup returns CDR1 MNHEY and CDR2 SVGEGT. The CDR3 totals 14 residues. Trimming cost V 0 bases and J 1 base, with 6 bases left between them. CDR3 in amino acids: CASSYSSENTEAFF. The CDR3 DNA sequence: TGTGCCAGCAGTTACTCGAGTGAGAACACTGAAGCTTTCTTT.

J is TRBJ2-7 and V is TRBV27; TRBD1 agrees at 7 bases. V gave up 0 bases and J gave up 5 bases; unmatched junction bases: 4. Germline CDR1 and CDR2: MNHEY and SMNVEV (reference sequence). The CDR3 is made up of 14 amino acids. The CDR3 DNA reads as TGTGCCAGCAGTTTATCAGGGGGCCTACACGAGCAGTACTTC. Its protein is CASSLSGGLHEQYF.

The chain has TRBV24-1 and TRBJ2-1, with TRBD1 matching over 7 bases. Germline V gene lookup returns CDR1 KGHDR and CDR2 SFDVKD. The CDR3 loop spans 17 amino acids. J was trimmed by 0 bases and V by 4 bases; bases with no gene match: 8. CDR3 sequence: CATSEAGGRSSYNEQFF. The DNA for the CDR3 is TGTGCCACCAGTGAGGCAGGGGGTCGCAGCTCCTACAATGAGCAGTTCTTC.

The chain couples TRBV4-3 to TRBJ2-7; 10 nucleotides match TRBD1. CDR1 is LGHNA, CDR2 YSLEER, per germline. There are 14 residues in the CDR3. The trim removed 4 bases at V and 6 bases at J, leaving 6 bases unmatched. The CDR3 loop reads CASSRDRGFGEQYF. Here the CDR3 DNA reads TGCGCCAGCAGCCGGGACAGGGGATTTGGCGAGCAGTACTTC.

The rearrangement uses TRBV15 and TRBJ1-5, with TRBD1 as a possible D gene (5 bases). V shed 0 bases and J shed 7 bases, with 16 bases lying between them. CDR1 and CDR2 from the germline V gene are LNHNV and YYDKDF (reference sequence). The CDR3 has 16 residues. For the CDR3, the DNA is TGTGCCACCAGCAGAGATTGGGGGGGTGGAGGGCAGCCCCAGCATTTT. It translates to CATSRDWGGGGQPQHF.

This sequence joins TRBV18 and TRBJ1-1, with D hard to call. V was trimmed by 2 bases and J by 4 bases, leaving 20 bases between them. CDR3 size: 17 residues. Per germline, CDR1 KGHSH and CDR2 LQKENI. The CDR3 is CASSPSLERLGSTEAFF. In nucleotides, the CDR3 is TGTGCCAGCTCACCAAGTCTCGAGCGGTTGGGATCCACTGAAGCTTTCTTT.